This T cell receptor beta chain was observed in a study of blood T cell repertoires in COVID-19. Study-level background: Acute and convalescent COVID-19 specimens originated in the United States, Italy and Spain. PBMCs, B-cell-depleted T cells, or T cells provided the cDNA or gDNA that made up the material.

Cohort assignment relied on participant-reported clinical history. Assay used: immunoSEQ multiplex PCR; TCRdb lists only in-frame clones, some missing. The sample holds about 330,000 clones; about 90% are singletons and the top ten take roughly 0.94%. The CDR3 is 13 residues long. Trimming removed 1 base at V and 11 bases at J, with 12 bases between. The receptor's source is a woman younger than 45 who had recovered from COVID-19. This chain links TRBV12-3 or TRBV12-4 with TRBJ2-1; D is possibly TRBD1 (7 bases). Material for sequencing was PBMCs or T cells enriched from blood (not recorded which). The CDR3 loop reads CASSLGQGGKQFF. For the CDR3, the DNA is TGTGCCAGCAGTTTAGGTCAGGGGGGCAAGCAGTTCTTC.